Sequencing of this T cell receptor (beta chain) was carried out in a study of CD8+CD57+ T cells in acquired aplastic anemia. General study points: Patients and controls shared over 25 CD8+ CDR3 sequences, highly expressed in patients.

The germline V gene has CDR1 MGHRA and CDR2 YSYEKL. With V trimmed by 2 bases and J by 5 bases, 9 bases remained unmatched. The CDR3 consists of 16 residues. CDR3 and TCR beta VDJ profiling relied on genomic DNA as the template. TCRdb re-called the reads with MiXCR, one entry per CDR3 protein. The data show roughly 61,000 distinct CDR3 sequences, about 50% seen once. This clonotype was seen many times. Its antigen is unknown. The TCR was taken from a human donor in good health, serving as a control. Source material: sorted CD4+, CD8+, or CD8+CD57+ T cells (not recorded which) from PBMCs. V and J are TRBV4-1 and TRBJ2-1; 7 positions agree with TRBD2. The CDR3 DNA reads TGCGCCAGCAGCCAACCAGGGACTACCCTCCACAATGAGCAGTTCTTC. Amino acid sequence: CASSQPGTTLHNEQFF.